The 13 T cell receptor beta chains in this list originate from one sample, sequenced in a study of blood T cell repertoires in COVID-19. Sequencing used immunoSEQ multiplex PCR; TCRdb keeps in-frame clones, though not all of them. The sample carries tens of thousands of clones, 87% recorded once. Sequences were obtained from peripheral blood. The receptors shown here come from a man aged 35 to 55 with COVID-19, enrolled during active disease.

The chain is built from TRBV6-5 and TRBJ2-7; TRBD1 aligns across 9 bases. This CDR3 region has 12 residues. Germline lookup yields CDR1 MNHEY and CDR2 SVGAGI. With V trimmed by 8 bases and J by 3 bases, 2 bases remained unmatched. The CDR3 sequence is CASGGQGYEQYF. The CDR3 bases are TGTGCCAGCGGGGGACAGGGCTACGAGCAGTACTTC.

The rearrangement joins TRBV19 to TRBJ2-2, with D possibly matching TRBD1 (7 bases). CDR3 length equals 16 residues. Trimming pared 4 bases from V and 2 bases from J, leaving 14 bases between. In germline, CDR1 is LNHDA, CDR2 SQIVND (reference sequence). CDR3 sequence (DNA): TGTGCCAGTAGTAAGCAGGGGGAGGTAAACACCGGGGAGCTGTTTTTT. Protein sequence: CASSKQGEVNTGELFF. The full variable domain, in which reference TRBV19 and TRBJ2-2 provide the parts outside the CDR3, is DGGITQSPKYLFRKEGQNVTLSCEQNLNHDAMYWYRQDPGQGLRLIYYSQIVNDFQKGDIAEGYSVSREKKESFPLTVTSAQKNPTAFYLCASSKQGEVNTGELFFGEGSRLTVL.

In this sample, this clone turned up once. The V call is TRBV6-5, the J call TRBJ1-2; a possible D gene is TRBD1 (6 bases). Between the trimmed V and J ends, which lost 7 bases and 7 bases, there was a span of 19 bases. The CDR3 loop spans 14 amino acids. Germline V gene lookup returns CDR1 MNHEY and CDR2 SVGAGI. CDR3 region: CASITGRLLGGYTF. The CDR3, as DNA: TGTGCCAGCATTACAGGGCGTCTTTTGGGTGGCTACACCTTC.

Comment on this clone: Other DNA sequences of this sample code for an identical CDR3. The gene calls are TRBV30 and TRBJ2-3, with 12 bases identical to TRBD2. This CDR3 spans 16 amino acids. Per the germline V gene, CDR1 is GTSNPN and CDR2 is SVGIG (reference sequence). V trimming: 1 base; J trimming: 0 bases; junction bases outside the gene matches: 2. CDR3 residues: CAWSGLAGASTDTQYF. For the CDR3, the DNA is TGTGCCTGGAGTGGACTAGCGGGGGCTAGCACAGATACGCAGTATTTT.

V is TRBV5-1 and J is TRBJ2-1, with unresolved D. Trimming took off 4 bases at V and 4 bases at J, with 6 bases between the two ends. Per the germline V gene, CDR1 is SGHRS and CDR2 is YFSETQ. The CDR3 contains 12 residues. CDR3 in DNA: TGCGCCAGCAGCCCCTCGTACAATGAGCAGTTCTTC. This codes for CASSPSYNEQFF.

This clone was seen a few times. The chain combines TRBV25-1 with TRBJ2-2, with a possible D match to TRBD1 (5 bases). Germline V gives CDR1 MGHDK, CDR2 SYGVNS. V dropped 11 bases and J dropped 7 bases, with 11 bases sitting between them. This CDR3 spans 11 amino acids. CDR3 bases: TGTGCCGCTGGGGCGGTCGGGGAGCTGTTTTTT. This encodes CAAGAVGELFF.

The chain joins TRBV4-2 to TRBJ2-3; TRBD2 matches at 8 bases. This CDR3 has 21 residues. With 3 bases clipped from V and 4 bases from J, the junction kept 24 bases outside the gene matches. The germline V gene has CDR1 LGHNA and CDR2 YNFKEQ. The DNA of the CDR3 is TGTGCCAGCAGCCAGCACACGGGACTCCCGGGACTAGTTTCAGACCCAGATACGCAGTATTTT. Its protein is CASSQHTGLPGLVSDPDTQYF.

This clone has just a few counts. The CDR3 reads CASCGRVGSPLHF. DNA of the CDR3: TGTGCCAGCTGTGGCAGGGTGGGGTCACCCCTCCACTTT. The chain couples TRBV2 to TRBJ1-6; TRBD1 is a possible D gene (5 bases). Germline CDR1 reads SNHLY; CDR2 reads FYNNEI. V was cut by 8 bases and J by 10 bases, with 15 bases left in between. The CDR3 sequence is 13 residues long.

In this sample, this clone turned up once. The gene calls are TRBV15 and TRBJ2-1, with 7 bases aligning to TRBD2. Trimming at V came to 0 bases and at J to 5 bases, leaving 7 bases not matched to a gene. This CDR3 contains 16 residues. CDR1 and CDR2 (germline): LNHNV, YYDKDF (reference sequence). For the CDR3, the DNA is TGTGCCACCAGCAGAGATACAACTAGCGAAGACAATGAGCAGTTCTTC. Translation: CATSRDTTSEDNEQFF.

CDR3 in amino acids: CASSFLSGGAETQYF. Written as DNA, the CDR3 is TGTGCCAGCAGCTTTCTTTCCGGGGGGGCCGAGACCCAGTACTTC. The chain couples TRBV7-2 to TRBJ2-5; 8 positions match TRBD2. The CDR3 spans 15 residues. V lost 3 bases and J lost 5; bases outside the gene matches: 8. From germline, CDR1 is SGHTA and CDR2 FQGNSA.

V usage is TRBV7-2 and J usage is TRBJ2-1; tentatively, D is TRBD2 (5 bases). This CDR3 is built from 11 residues. Trimming stripped 3 bases from V and 9 bases from J, with 6 bases between. Germline V lookup: CDR1 SGHTA, CDR2 FQGNSA. The CDR3 here is CASSFAGEQFF. The DNA of the CDR3 is TGTGCCAGCAGCTTTGCGGGTGAGCAGTTCTTC.

The chain joins TRBV2 to TRBJ1-4; D uncertain. Germline V gives CDR1 SNHLY, CDR2 FYNNEI. V gave up 8 bases and J gave up 3 bases, with 7 bases separating them. The CDR3 totals 12 residues. The DNA of the CDR3 is TGTGCCAGCTGGGAGGCTAATGAAAAACTGTTTTTT. This gives the protein CASWEANEKLFF. Drawing the rest from reference TRBV2 and TRBJ1-4, the complete variable domain is EPEVTQTPSHQVTQMGQEVILRCVPISNHLYFYWYRQILGQKVEFLVSFYNNEISEKSEIFDDQFSVERPDGSNFTLKIRSTKLEDSAMYFCASWEANEKLFFGSGTQLSVL.

This sequence joins TRBV19 and TRBJ2-2, with TRBD2 as a possible D gene (5 bases). The V and J ends lost 7 bases and 4 bases respectively, with 16 bases between them. Per germline, CDR1 LNHDA and CDR2 SQIVND (reference sequence). CDR3 length: 15 residues. This CDR3 is CASIQGPAGTGELFF. CDR3 nucleotides: TGTGCCAGTATCCAAGGACCGGCGGGCACCGGGGAGCTGTTTTTT.